Each of the 17 T cell receptor beta chains below was sequenced from the same sample in a study of PD-1 blockade in classical Hodgkin lymphoma. Sequencing used immunoSEQ multiplex PCR; TCRdb keeps in-frame clones, though not all of them. The data hold roughly 41,000 clones, with more than 70% observed a single time. No patient escaped relapse after autologous stem cell transplantation, and brentuximab vedotin exposure varied. The material sequenced was peripheral blood mononuclear cells (PBMCs), taken at baseline. Receptors were obtained from a human donor with classical Hodgkin lymphoma.

This clone is a singleton in its sample. The chain employs TRBV4-3 and TRBJ1-1; TRBD1 matches at 7 bases. The CDR3 totals 15 residues. CDR1 LGHNA and CDR2 YSLEER come from the germline V gene. V was clipped by 4 bases and J by 4 bases; unmatched bases: 9. The DNA for the CDR3 is TGCGCCAGCAGCCGATCGACAGGGTCCCTCACTGAAGCTTTCTTT. Its translation is CASSRSTGSLTEAFF.

This rearrangement joins TRBV19 to TRBJ2-2, with TRBD2 matching 11 bases. This CDR3 is 16 amino acids long. CDR1 is LNHDA, CDR2 SQIVND, per germline (reference sequence). The trim removed 7 bases at V and 4 bases at J, leaving 8 bases unmatched. As DNA, the CDR3 is TGTGCCAGTACCGACCGTGGACTAGCGGGCACCGGGGAGCTGTTTTTT. It is translated as CASTDRGLAGTGELFF.

The J gene is TRBJ2-4, the V gene TRBV9; possible D gene TRBD2, 5 bases. CDR1 is SGDLS and CDR2 is YYNGEE in the germline V gene. V was trimmed by 5 bases and J by 0 bases, leaving 6 bases between them. CDR3 length: 13 amino acids. The CDR3: CASSGLAKNIQYF. DNA of the CDR3: TGTGCCAGCAGTGGACTAGCCAAAAACATTCAGTACTTC.

On this clone: A junction boundary mismatches the germline segment, possibly from a read error. The gene calls are TRBV4-1 and TRBJ2-7; 8 bases line up with TRBD2. The CDR3 covers 13 residues. The germline CDR1 and CDR2 sequences are MGHRA and YSYEKL. The CDR3 DNA follows: TGTGCCAGCAGCCGCCGGGGGGGATACGAGCAGTACTTC. It encodes CASSRRGGYEQYF.

The CDR3 DNA follows: TGCAGCGTAGTGCGGAGGCGGGAGCTTAGCACAGATACGCAGTATTTT. Its translation: CSVVRRRELSTDTQYF. The chain uses TRBV29-1 and TRBJ2-3; the match to TRBD2 covers 7 bases. After removal of 6 bases from V and 0 bases from J, the junction contained 12 bases not matched to a gene. CDR1 is SQVTM and CDR2 is ANQGSEA in the germline V gene. The CDR3 spans 16 residues.

The chain has TRBV11-2 and TRBJ1-5; a possible D gene is TRBD1 (6 bases). V lost 1 base to trimming and J lost 2 bases, with 9 bases between them. The CDR3 has 15 amino acids. CDR1 is SGHAT, CDR2 FQNNGV, per germline. The CDR3 nucleotides read TGTGCCAGCAGCTTAGGCAGGGGTGGCAATCAGCCCCAGCATTTT. Protein sequence: CASSLGRGGNQPQHF.

The chain employs TRBV30 and TRBJ1-4; D is perhaps TRBD1 (6 bases). The V and J ends lost 2 bases and 2 bases respectively, with 9 bases between them. The CDR3 is made up of 14 amino acids. Germline-derived CDR1 and CDR2 are GTSNPN and SVGIG (reference sequence). CDR3 bases: TGTGCCTGGAGTAGACAGGAGACTAATGAAAAACTGTTTTTT. It is translated as CAWSRQETNEKLFF.

This clone was detected only a few times. The V call is TRBV7-8, the J call TRBJ2-7; D is unclear. There are 13 residues in the CDR3. CDR1 and CDR2 from the germline V gene are SGHVS and FQNEAQ. V lost 0 bases and J lost 3, with 6 bases in between. Here the CDR3 DNA reads TGTGCCAGCAGCTTAGCAGTAGGCTACGAGCAGTACTTC. As protein: CASSLAVGYEQYF.

V usage is TRBV6-5 and J usage is TRBJ1-4, with 9 bases lining up with TRBD1. This CDR3 region has 14 residues. The junction had 8 bases not matched to a gene; V was cut back by 7 bases and J by 8 bases. Germline CDR1 MNHEY, CDR2 SVGAGI. The CDR3 reads CASTSTGGGEKLFF. DNA of the CDR3: TGTGCCAGCACGTCGACAGGGGGAGGCGAAAAACTGTTTTTT.

This clone was detected a few times. Here the CDR3 reads CASRGAEKLFF. The CDR3 nucleotides read TGTGCCAGCAGGGGGGCTGAAAAACTGTTTTTT. The J gene is TRBJ1-4, the V gene TRBV6-1; D possibly corresponds to TRBD1 (6 bases). The V end was cut by 6 bases, the J end by 7 bases, with 6 bases between. The length of the CDR3 is 11 residues. Germline V gene data show CDR1 as MNHNS and CDR2 as SASEGT.

This chain joins TRBV29-1 and TRBJ2-7; 9 nucleotides agree with TRBD2. The CDR3 runs to 15 residues. V lost 0 bases, J lost 3 bases, and 6 bases stayed unmatched. From germline, CDR1 is SQVTM and CDR2 ANQGSEA. This CDR3 is CSVEDGSGRLYEQYF. The CDR3, as DNA: TGCAGCGTTGAAGATGGGAGCGGGAGGCTCTACGAGCAGTACTTC.

V and J are TRBV7-2 and TRBJ2-1, with D uncertain. The germline CDR1 and CDR2 sequences are SGHTA and FQGNSA. V was clipped by 5 bases and J by 0 bases, with 11 bases between them. This CDR3 has 15 amino acids. CDR3 coding DNA: TGTGCCAGCAGCCTTTCCTCGAGCTCCTACAATGAGCAGTTCTTC. This codes for CASSLSSSSYNEQFF.

This clone was observed many times. The genes are TRBV7-2 and TRBJ1-4, with 7 nucleotides matching TRBD1. The CDR3 is 14 amino acids. V lost 5 bases to trimming and J lost 8 bases; unmatched junction nucleotides: 8. Germline CDR1 and CDR2: SGHTA and FQGNSA. The CDR3 loop is CASSPDRAAEKLFF. The CDR3 DNA reads TGTGCCAGCAGCCCCGACAGGGCAGCGGAAAAACTGTTTTTT.

This clone was observed a handful of times. This chain uses TRBV7-2 with TRBJ2-7; D is uncertain. Germline CDR1 and CDR2: SGHTA and FQGNSA. The CDR3 spans 13 residues. With 4 bases removed from V and 3 bases from J, the gap between germline ends came to 10 bases. As DNA, the CDR3 is TGTGCCAGCAGCTCCGGCCCAAACTACGAGCAGTACTTC. This codes for CASSSGPNYEQYF.

The V gene is TRBV6-6, the J gene TRBJ1-5, with TRBD1 matching 8 bases. Germline values: CDR1 MNHNY, CDR2 SVGAGI (reference sequence). The V and J ends lost 2 bases and 5 bases, in that order; junction bases with no gene match: 5. The CDR3 covers 15 residues. The CDR3 DNA reads TGTGCCAGCAGTTACCGGGGACAGGACGATCAGCCCCAGCATTTT. Translation gives CASSYRGQDDQPQHF.

This chain links TRBV5-1 with TRBJ2-5, with a possible D match to TRBD2 (6 bases). The CDR3 loop spans 13 amino acids. V lost 5 bases to trimming and J lost 5 bases, with 13 bases between them. Germline-derived CDR1 and CDR2 are SGHRS and YFSETQ. CDR3 nucleotide sequence: TGCGCCAGCAGACTAGCCGCGACGGAGACCCAGTACTTC. Its translation is CASRLAATETQYF.

The table lists this clone with a count of one. The chain has TRBV7-3 and TRBJ2-1, with TRBD1 matching 7 bases. CDR1 is SGHTA and CDR2 is FQGTGA in the germline V gene. This CDR3 region has 16 residues. V shed 1 base and J 9 bases; nucleotides not matched to a gene: 12. The CDR3 here is CASSLRGGEGRAEQFF. The CDR3 nucleotides read TGTGCCAGCAGCTTAAGAGGGGGCGAAGGTAGGGCTGAGCAGTTCTTC.